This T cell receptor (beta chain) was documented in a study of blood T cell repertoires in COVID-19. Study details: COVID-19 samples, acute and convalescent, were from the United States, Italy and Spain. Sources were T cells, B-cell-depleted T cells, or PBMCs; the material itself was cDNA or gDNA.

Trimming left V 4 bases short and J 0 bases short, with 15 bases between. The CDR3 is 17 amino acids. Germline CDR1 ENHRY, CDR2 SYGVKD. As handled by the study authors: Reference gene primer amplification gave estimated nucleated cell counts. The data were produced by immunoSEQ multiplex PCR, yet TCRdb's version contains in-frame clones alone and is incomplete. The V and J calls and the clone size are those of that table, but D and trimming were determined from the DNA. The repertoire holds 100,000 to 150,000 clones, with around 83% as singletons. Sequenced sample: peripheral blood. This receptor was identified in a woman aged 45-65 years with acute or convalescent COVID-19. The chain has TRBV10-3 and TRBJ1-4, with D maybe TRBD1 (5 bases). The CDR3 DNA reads TGTGCCATCAGTGGTGGGGCAGACTTTGCAACTAATGAAAAACTGTTTTTT. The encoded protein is CAISGGADFATNEKLFF.